The rows below give T cell receptor beta chains drawn from one sample of a study of identifying expanded T cells in peripheral blood. Sequencing used immunoSEQ multiplex PCR; TCRdb keeps in-frame clones, though not all of them. The repertoire includes 60,000 to 65,000 clones, around 86% of them detected once, and about 20% sits in the top ten. The sample consisted of blood. These receptors all come from a person between 18 and 75 years old in good health. The CDR3 runs from the conserved cysteine through the conserved F or W. A D gene is named only where the DNA matches it firmly. Expanded clones are given a class, and other clones once, few, many or no size at all.

>-|TRBJ1-2|TRBV5-5|few
TGTGCCAGCAGCTTGGTCTTAGGGGCCGGTGGCTACACCTTC
CASSLVLGAGGYTF
>TRBD1|TRBJ1-4|TRBV19|-
TGTGCCAGTAGTATAGCAGGGACAGGGGGCGAAAAACTGTTTTTT
CASSIAGTGGEKLFF
>TRBD1|TRBJ1-3|TRBV5-1|once
TGCGCCAGCAGCCAGGGGACAGGGGGCAACACCATATATTTT
CASSQGTGGNTIYF
>TRBD1|TRBJ1-1|TRBV9|-
TGTGCCAGCAGCGCCGGACAGGGGGTGAACACTGAAGCTTTCTTT
CASSAGQGVNTEAFF
>TRBD1|TRBJ1-1|TRBV6-5|-
TGTGCCAGCAACAGGGGGTTGAACACTGAAGCTTTCTTT
CASNRGLNTEAFF
>TRBD2|TRBJ2-1|TRBV6-1|-
TGTGCCGCAAGGACTAGCGGCCCCTACAATGAGCAGTTCTTC
CAARTSGPYNEQFF
>-|TRBJ2-4|TRBV10-2|-
TGCGCCAGCAGTGATAGTGTAGCGACCTTAAAAAACATTCAGTACTTC
CASSDSVATLKNIQYF
>-|TRBJ2-1|TRBV11-3|once
TGTGCCAGCAGCTTAGGGCCGGGCAATGAGCAGTTCTTC
CASSLGPGNEQFF
>-|TRBJ1-1|TRBV5-1|-
TGCGCCAGCAGCTTAAATAGGGGACCCGAGAAGAGCGCTGAAGCTTTCTTT
CASSLNRGPEKSAEAFF
>TRBD1|TRBJ1-1|TRBV11-2|-
TGTGCCAGCAGCTTAGATCCGGGACAGGGAGAAGCTTTCTTT
CASSLDPGQGEAFF
>-|TRBJ2-5|TRBV5-1|-
-
CASSRTSGGFLAETQYF
>-|TRBJ1-4|TRBV9|-
TGTGCCAGCAGCGTAGATGGCTTAACGGGGGAAAAACTGTTTTTT
CASSVDGLTGEKLFF
>-|TRBJ2-3|TRBV30|-
TGTGCCTGGAGTCGACTAGTTGACACGCAGTATTTT
CAWSRLVDTQYF
>-|TRBJ2-5|TRBV6-1|-
TGTGCCAGCAGGCAGGGACACCAAGAGACCCAGTACTTC
CASRQGHQETQYF
>-|TRBJ1-1|TRBV30|-
TGTGCCTGGCAACCTTGGGTCCTTCCAGCGCGGAATAACCCTGAAGCTTTCTTT
CAWQPWVLPARNNPEAFF
>-|TRBJ2-3|TRBV5-6|-
TGTGCCAGCAGTCACTCAGGCACAGATACGCAGTATTTT
CASSHSGTDTQYF
>-|TRBJ2-2|TRBV19|-
TGTGCCAGTAGTATGGGTACCACCTTTATCACCGGGGAGCTGTTTTTT
CASSMGTTFITGELFF
>-|TRBJ2-3|TRBV29-1|-
TGCAGCGTTGCGGGTGGCCACGGCACAGATACGCAGTATTTT
CSVAGGHGTDTQYF
>-|TRBJ1-1|TRBV28|-
TGTGCCAGCAGTCAGGGAAACACTGAAGCTTTCTTT
CASSQGNTEAFF
>-|TRBJ1-1|TRBV7-9|-
TGTGCCAGCAGCTTAGTATCAGGCATGAACACTGAAGCTTTCTTT
CASSLVSGMNTEAFF
>TRBD1|TRBJ2-7|TRBV4-3|-
TGCGCCAGCAGCCAAAGCCCCGGGACAGGGGGCTACGAGCAGTACTTC
CASSQSPGTGGYEQYF
>-|TRBJ1-1|TRBV6-5|-
TGTGCCAGCAGTTCAAACCTAGGAGGGCTCACTGAAGCTTTCTTT
CASSSNLGGLTEAFF
>-|TRBJ1-2|TRBV7-9|-
TGTGCCAGCAGCCGTATTCCCAGGGATATATCGTATGGCTACACCTTC
CASSRIPRDISYGYTF
>-|TRBJ1-6|TRBV5-1|-
TGCGCCAGCAGCTTGGTACCTCGGGAGGGGAATTCACCCCTCCACTTT
CASSLVPREGNSPLHF
>TRBD1|TRBJ1-4|TRBV19|-
TGTGCCAGTCTGGGCAGGGGGCGCGTTTCAGGTGAAAAACTGTTTTTT
CASLGRGRVSGEKLFF
>TRBD2|TRBJ2-3|TRBV19|-
TGTGCCAGTAGTCTAAGGACTAGCGGAACTAGCACAGATACGCAGTATTTT
CASSLRTSGTSTDTQYF
>-|TRBJ2-5|TRBV9|once
TGTGCCAGCAGCCTCCGGATCGGAGAGACCCAGTACTTC
CASSLRIGETQYF
>-|TRBJ1-3|TRBV7-2|once
TGTGCCAGCAGCTTATCCCGGAACACCATATATTTT
CASSLSRNTIYF
>-|TRBJ1-1|TRBV25-1|once
TGTGCCAGCAGGGGGCTACGGGGTGAAGCTTTCTTT
CASRGLRGEAFF
>-|TRBJ1-2|TRBV28|-
TGTGCCAGCAGTGTTGCGTCTAACTATGGCTACACCTTC
CASSVASNYGYTF
>-|TRBJ1-2|TRBV28|-
TGTGCCAGCAGTTTCCCAGCCCCCTTGACCGGAGGCTACACCTTC
CASSFPAPLTGGYTF
>-|TRBJ2-7|TRBV11-2|-
TGTGCCAGCAGCTTAGGTCAGCGGACCTACGAGCAGTACTTC
CASSLGQRTYEQYF
>-|TRBJ2-7|TRBV5-1|few
TGCGCCAGCAGCTTGGATCTCGGGGACTCCTACGAGCAGTACTTC
CASSLDLGDSYEQYF
>-|TRBJ1-2|TRBV5-5|-
TGTGCCAGCAGCTTTAGAAACCGGGACACAACTAACTATGGCTACACCTTC
CASSFRNRDTTNYGYTF
>-|TRBJ2-5|TRBV25-1|few
TGTGCCAGCAGCCTCGGACACGGTACCCAGTACTTC
CASSLGHGTQYF
>-|TRBJ2-5|TRBV6-6|-
TGTGCCATCCGGACCAGTAGCGGACGCCAAGAGACCCAGTACTTC
CAIRTSSGRQETQYF